Many counts were recorded for the clone carrying this T cell receptor (beta chain). The antigen is undetermined. Primers used in a second PCR of about 6 to 11 cycles were a sample-barcoded 5' primer and a J-beta primer mix. One entry per CDR3 protein results from TCRdb running MiXCR on the 5' RACE reads. The sample shows about 620,000 distinct CDR3 sequences, approximately 21% of them seen only once. Trimming took off 8 bases at V and 5 bases at J, with 12 bases between the two ends. Germline values: CDR1 SNHLY, CDR2 FYNNEI. CDR3 size: 13 residues. Individuals who donated were healthy Caucasians from Russia aged 6 to 90. The sample, around 10 milliliters of peripheral blood, was drawn from each donor. This record belongs to a study of blood T cells in healthy people across ages. Study-level points and caveats: Diversity of TCR beta per million T cells declined in a roughly linear way with age.

The chain has TRBV2 and TRBJ2-2; TRBD1 is a possible D gene (7 bases). The sequence was collected from a man between 70 and 80 years old in good health. Sequenced material: blood. The CDR3 DNA sequence: TGTGCCAGCTGGCCAGGGGGGACCGGGGAGCTGTTTTTT. It specifies CASWPGGTGELFF.